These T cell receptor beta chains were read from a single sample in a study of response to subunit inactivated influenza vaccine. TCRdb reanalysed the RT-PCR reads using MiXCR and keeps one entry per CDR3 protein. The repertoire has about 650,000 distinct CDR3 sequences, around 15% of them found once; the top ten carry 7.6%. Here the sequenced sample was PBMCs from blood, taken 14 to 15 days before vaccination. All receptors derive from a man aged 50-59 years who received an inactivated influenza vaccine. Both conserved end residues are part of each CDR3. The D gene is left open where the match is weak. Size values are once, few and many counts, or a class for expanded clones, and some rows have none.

CASSSSSGYITSYEQYF,TGTGCCAGCAGTTCTTCTAGCGGGTATATAACTTCCTACGAGCAGTACTTC,TRBD2,TRBJ2-7,NA,TRBV12-3/TRBV12-4
CASSQALGNSEAFF,TGTGCCAGCAGCCAAGCTCTAGGGAACTCTGAAGCTTTCTTT,NA,TRBJ1-1,few,TRBV3-1
CSASRSGNQPQHF,TGCAGTGCTAGTCGAAGCGGAAATCAGCCCCAGCATTTT,NA,TRBJ1-5,few,TRBV20-1
CSATGTGDLEQYF,TGCAGTGCCACCGGGACAGGAGACCTCGAGCAGTACTTC,TRBD1,TRBJ2-7,NA,TRBV20-1
CASSFTSGSYNEQFF,TGTGCCAGCAGTTTTACTAGCGGGAGCTACAATGAGCAGTTCTTC,TRBD2,TRBJ2-1,NA,TRBV12-3/TRBV12-4
CASSSSGGLETQYF,TGTGCCAGCAGTTCCTCTGGGGGCTTGGAGACCCAGTACTTC,NA,TRBJ2-5,many,TRBV7-2
CASSESLGSSYNSPLHF,TGCGCCAGCAGTGAGTCTCTCGGAAGCTCCTATAATTCACCCCTCCACTTT,NA,TRBJ1-6,few,TRBV10-2
CASSLAIASGTDTQYF,TGCGCCAGCAGCTTGGCTATAGCGAGCGGAACAGATACGCAGTATTTT,NA,TRBJ2-3,NA,TRBV5-1
CASSRVFATNEKLFF,TGTGCCAGCAGTAGGGTCTTTGCAACTAATGAAAAACTGTTTTTT,NA,TRBJ1-4,NA,TRBV6-1
CASSRRAHGSGANVLTF,TGTGCCAGCAGCCGGAGGGCTCACGGGTCTGGGGCCAACGTCCTGACTTTC,NA,TRBJ2-6,NA,TRBV28
CASSLTEMLANYGYTF,TGTGCCAGCAGCTTGACTGAAATGTTAGCTAACTATGGCTACACCTTC,NA,TRBJ1-2,few,TRBV5-6
CASSLVGGGTYNEQFF,TGTGCCAGCAGCTTAGTTGGGGGAGGCACCTACAATGAGCAGTTCTTC,NA,TRBJ2-1,many,TRBV7-2
CASSYVRREQYF,TGTGCCAGCAGCTACGTACGGAGGGAGCAGTACTTC,NA,TRBJ2-7,NA,TRBV6-2/TRBV6-3
CSAAQSYEQYF,TGCAGTGCCGCACAGAGCTACGAGCAGTACTTC,NA,TRBJ2-7,many,TRBV20-1
CASSRALGRANYGYTF,TGCGCCAGCAGCCGCGCCTTAGGCAGGGCCAACTATGGCTACACCTTC,NA,TRBJ1-2,few,TRBV4-3
CASSLRSLPGADTQYF,TGTGCCAGCAGTTTAAGGTCCCTCCCGGGCGCAGATACGCAGTATTTT,NA,TRBJ2-3,few,TRBV12-3/TRBV12-4
CASSQDRGWSDEQFF,TGCGCCAGCAGCCAAGATCGAGGATGGTCCGATGAGCAGTTCTTC,NA,TRBJ2-1,many,TRBV4-3
CASSLGPQGPYEQYF,TGTGCCAGCAGCTTGGGACCGCAGGGCCCCTACGAGCAGTACTTC,NA,TRBJ2-7,NA,TRBV7-6
CASRVSGGTDTQYF,TGTGCCAGCAGAGTGAGCGGGGGCACAGATACGCAGTATTTT,TRBD2,TRBJ2-3,many,TRBV6-1
CASSSDTMNTEAFF,TGTGCCAGCAGCTCTGACACTATGAACACTGAAGCTTTCTTT,NA,TRBJ1-1,NA,TRBV27
CASSPNQQETQYF,TGCGCCAGCAGCCCCAACCAGCAAGAGACCCAGTACTTC,NA,TRBJ2-5,NA,TRBV5-1
CATSKGGTHNEKLFF,TGTGCCACCAGTAAAGGGGGGACACATAATGAAAAACTGTTTTTT,NA,TRBJ1-4,NA,TRBV15
CASSGRQVIETQYF,TGTGCCAGCAGTGGGAGACAGGTCATAGAGACCCAGTACTTC,NA,TRBJ2-5,NA,TRBV27
CASRKTGAHTDTQYF,TGTGCCAGCAGGAAGACAGGGGCCCACACAGATACGCAGTATTTT,TRBD1,TRBJ2-3,many,TRBV6-1
CAISEFFGDSYEQYF,TGTGCCATCAGTGAGTTTTTTGGTGACTCCTACGAGCAGTACTTC,NA,TRBJ2-7,many,TRBV10-3
CSSRDRGWDNEQFF,TGCAGTTCCAGGGACAGGGGCTGGGACAATGAGCAGTTCTTC,TRBD1,TRBJ2-1,NA,TRBV20-1
CASGQPGSEQFF,TGTGCTAGTGGGCAGCCGGGGAGTGAGCAGTTCTTC,NA,TRBJ2-1,NA,TRBV12-5
CASSLQGQGNQPQHF,TGTGCCAGCAGCCTACAGGGACAGGGCAATCAGCCCCAGCATTTT,TRBD1,TRBJ1-5,NA,TRBV3-1
CSVAPGVGREQYF,TGCAGCGTTGCCCCAGGGGTGGGTAGGGAGCAGTACTTC,NA,TRBJ2-7,many,TRBV29-1
CASSPSGGGADTQYF,TGTGCCAGCAGCCCCAGCGGGGGAGGAGCAGATACGCAGTATTTT,TRBD2,TRBJ2-3,NA,TRBV6-2/TRBV6-3
CAISSETSNTEAFF,TGTGCCATCAGTTCCGAGACTTCGAACACTGAAGCTTTCTTT,NA,TRBJ1-1,many,TRBV10-3
CASSSRENTEAFF,TGTGCCAGCAGTTCTCGGGAGAACACTGAAGCTTTCTTT,NA,TRBJ1-1,few,TRBV12-3/TRBV12-4
CSASAGGLDEQYF,TGCAGTGCTAGCGCGGGGGGGCTCGACGAGCAGTACTTC,TRBD2,TRBJ2-7,NA,TRBV20-1
CAIRGQGQETQYF,TGTGCCATCAGGGGACAGGGCCAAGAGACCCAGTACTTC,TRBD1,TRBJ2-5,many,TRBV10-3
CASSVGPGSSYNEQFF,TGTGCCAGCAGCGTAGGTCCGGGGAGCTCCTACAATGAGCAGTTCTTC,NA,TRBJ2-1,many,TRBV9
CASSQAFSTREQYF,TGCGCCAGCAGCCAAGCTTTTTCCACGAGGGAGCAGTACTTC,NA,TRBJ2-7,many,TRBV4-1
CASSDRVIQETQYF,TGTGCCAGCAGTGACCGGGTTATACAAGAGACCCAGTACTTC,NA,TRBJ2-5,few,TRBV12-3/TRBV12-4
CSARDVAGAQDTQYF,TGCAGTGCTAGAGACGTAGCGGGAGCCCAAGATACGCAGTATTTT,TRBD2,TRBJ2-3,few,TRBV20-1
CSASKIAGGFSYNEQFF,TGCAGTGCTAGCAAAATAGCGGGGGGCTTTTCCTACAATGAGCAGTTCTTC,TRBD2,TRBJ2-1,NA,TRBV20-1
CASSQTGKSTEAFF,TGTGCCAGCAGCCAGACAGGGAAGAGTACTGAAGCTTTCTTT,TRBD1,TRBJ1-1,NA,TRBV4-2
CASSRPTDGKYSYEQYF,TGCGCCAGCAGCAGACCAACGGACGGGAAATACTCCTACGAGCAGTACTTC,NA,TRBJ2-7,NA,TRBV5-1
CASSVFSGSYNEQFF,TGTGCCAGCAGCGTTTTTAGTGGCTCCTACAATGAGCAGTTCTTC,NA,TRBJ2-1,NA,TRBV9